The 27 T cell receptor beta chains below were found in one sample sequenced in a study of T cells in Graves' hyperthyroidism and ophthalmopathy. TCR beta CDR3 regions were amplified from RNA transcripts. First-round RT-PCR of the TCR CDR3 relied on the HTBI primer set. TCRdb used MiXCR to reprocess the multiplex PCR reads, holding one entry per CDR3 protein. In the table there are 350,000 to 450,000 distinct CDR3 sequences, roughly a sixth of which are singletons. Material: blood. The origin of the receptors is a woman aged 25 to 39 with Graves' hyperthyroidism that later progressed to Graves' ophthalmopathy.

V gene TRBV4-1 combines with J gene TRBJ2-7; the D gene is possibly TRBD2 (7 bases). The CDR3 spans 16 residues. Per the germline V gene, CDR1 is MGHRA and CDR2 is YSYEKL. V was pared by 3 bases and J by 0 bases, with 15 bases between. The DNA of the CDR3 is TGCGCCAGCAGCCAGGAACCGGGGGGCGCCTCCTACGAGCAGTACTTC. It yields the protein CASSQEPGGASYEQYF.

The V call is TRBV11-2, the J call TRBJ1-1; a weak D match, TRBD1 (5 bases). CDR1 is SGHAT and CDR2 is FQNNGV in the germline V gene. The V gene lost 2 bases and the J gene lost 6 bases, with 10 bases spanning the gap. This CDR3 spans 13 amino acids. The chain's CDR3 is CASSLLGEPEAFF. The CDR3, as DNA: TGTGCCAGCAGCTTATTAGGGGAACCTGAAGCTTTCTTT.

The rearrangement uses TRBV20-1 and TRBJ2-6; D uncertain. CDR1 is DFQATT, CDR2 SNEGSKA, per germline (reference sequence). The CDR3 is 17 amino acids. V shed 1 base and J shed 0 bases, with 13 bases lying between them. CDR3 sequence reads: CSARVFEFDSGANVLTF. CDR3 sequence (DNA): TGCAGTGCTAGAGTGTTTGAATTTGACTCTGGGGCCAACGTCCTGACTTTC.

This clonotype has at least ten counts. The V call is TRBV27, the J call TRBJ2-1; 7 bases map to TRBD1. This CDR3 region has 14 residues. V gave up 4 bases and J gave up 5 bases; unmatched junction bases: 5. Germline V gives CDR1 MNHEY, CDR2 SMNVEV (reference sequence). The CDR3 region is CASSWTGYNNEQFF. CDR3 DNA sequence: TGTGCCAGCAGTTGGACAGGCTACAACAATGAGCAGTTCTTC.

This clonotype showed up many times. V is TRBV5-6 and J is TRBJ1-4; D unclear. The germline gives CDR1 SGHDT, CDR2 YYEEEE. This CDR3 spans 15 amino acids. V was cut by 4 bases and J by 0 bases, with 10 bases left in between. Here the CDR3 reads CASSPRGATNEKLFF. The CDR3 bases are TGTGCCAGCAGCCCACGAGGCGCAACTAATGAAAAACTGTTTTTT. The full variable domain, with the rest looked up from reference TRBV5-6 and TRBJ1-4, is DAGVTQSPTHLIKTRGQQVTLRCSPKSGHDTVSWYQQALGQGPQFIFQYYEEEERQRGNFPDRFSGHQFPNYSSELNVNALLLGDSALYLCASSPRGATNEKLFFGSGTQLSVL.

There are many counts of this clonotype. The genes are TRBV7-9 and TRBJ2-7, with D perhaps assigned TRBD1 or TRBD2 (5 bases each). This CDR3 has 15 amino acids. The V end lost 4 bases, the J end lost 6 bases, and 19 bases lay between the germline ends. The germline V gene encodes CDR1 SEHNR and CDR2 FQNEAQ (reference sequence). CDR3 bases: TGTGCCAGCAGCTCCCCATCGGGGCCCCAGGGCGAGCAGTACTTC. This encodes CASSSPSGPQGEQYF.

Notes on this clonotype: This may come from a read error, since a much larger clone is one base off. This sequence joins TRBV30 and TRBJ2-3; D not certain. With 5 bases removed from V and 5 bases from J, the gap between germline ends came to 14 bases. The CDR3 extends over 13 amino acids. CDR1 is GTSNPN, CDR2 SVGIG, per germline (reference sequence). The CDR3 DNA reads TGTGCCTGGGTCCCTTCTTTTGTAGATACGCAGTATTTT. Amino acids: CAWVPSFVDTQYF.

The V gene is TRBV2, the J gene TRBJ2-7, with TRBD1 matching over 7 bases. The CDR3 is 13 amino acids. Unmatched junction bases numbered 6, after V lost 5 bases and J lost 5 bases. Germline values: CDR1 SNHLY, CDR2 FYNNEI. Here the CDR3 reads CASSQGQSDEQYF. The CDR3 DNA reads as TGTGCCAGCAGTCAGGGACAGTCGGACGAGCAGTACTTC.

This clonotype was seen repeatedly, ten times or more. V usage is TRBV2 and J usage is TRBJ1-4; D ambiguous. The CDR3 covers 15 residues. V was shortened by 10 bases and J by 7 bases, with 22 bases between the two germline ends. Germline-derived CDR1 and CDR2 are SNHLY and FYNNEI. CDR3 DNA: TGTGCCACTAGAACCGGGCCCGGGATGGGTGAAAAACTGTTTTTT. Amino acids: CATRTGPGMGEKLFF.

The table lists this clonotype with many counts. The chain carries TRBV30 and TRBJ1-1, with no clear D. V shed 0 bases and J shed 1 base, with 15 bases lying between them. The germline gives CDR1 GTSNPN, CDR2 SVGIG (reference sequence). The CDR3 is 16 amino acids. The CDR3 DNA reads as TGTGCCTGGAGTGTATCGGCGATCTGGCGGAACACTGAAGCTTTCTTT. Amino acid sequence: CAWSVSAIWRNTEAFF. Full variable domain (missing parts from reference TRBV30 and TRBJ1-1): SQTIHQWPATLVQPVGSPLSLECTVEGTSNPNLYWYRQAAGRGLQLLFYSVGIGQISSEVPQNLSASRPQDRQFILSSKKLLLSDSGFYLCAWSVSAIWRNTEAFFGQGTRLTVV.

This clonotype was detected many times. This chain connects TRBV24-1 to TRBJ2-3; 8 bases are a match to TRBD2. The CDR3 runs to 15 residues. Trimming at V came to 0 bases and at J to 4 bases, leaving 2 bases not matched to a gene. Looked up from germline, CDR1 is KGHDR and CDR2 is SFDVKD. The CDR3 reads CATSDLRAGADTQYF. CDR3 DNA: TGTGCCACCAGTGATTTGAGAGCGGGAGCAGATACGCAGTATTTT.

The J gene is TRBJ2-5, the V gene TRBV20-1, with 13 nucleotides matching TRBD2. Germline V gives CDR1 DFQATT, CDR2 SNEGSKA (reference sequence). The CDR3 totals 13 residues. After removal of 7 bases from V and 5 bases from J, the junction contained 4 bases not matched to a gene. In nucleotides, the CDR3 is TGCAGTGGGACTAGCGGGAGTGGGGAGACCCAGTACTTC. Its protein is CSGTSGSGETQYF.

This chain uses TRBV19 with TRBJ2-4, with 7 bases fitting TRBD1. V dropped 3 bases and J dropped 6; count of bases not matched to a gene: 2. The CDR3 contains 13 residues. From germline, CDR1 is LNHDA and CDR2 SQIVND (reference sequence). CDR3 protein: CASSMGDRNIQYF. As DNA, the CDR3 is TGTGCCAGTAGTATGGGGGACAGAAACATTCAGTACTTC.

This clonotype was seen ten or more times. The chain employs TRBV27 and TRBJ2-7; D might be TRBD1 (6 bases). The CDR3 is 13 residues long. The germline V gene encodes CDR1 MNHEY and CDR2 SMNVEV (reference sequence). Between the trimmed V and J ends, which lost 4 bases and 2 bases, there was a span of 9 bases. CDR3 sequence reads: CASSWQGTYEQYF. CDR3 in DNA: TGTGCCAGCAGTTGGCAGGGGACCTACGAGCAGTACTTC.

This clonotype occurred many times. Sequence at one end of the junction differs from germline and may be a read error. This chain links TRBV4-1 with TRBJ2-5, with 7 bases that match TRBD2. The CDR3 runs to 14 residues. The germline V gene encodes CDR1 MGHRA and CDR2 YSYEKL. The CDR3 sequence is CASSQERGTETQYF. Here the CDR3 DNA reads TGCGCCAGCAGTCAAGAGCGGGGAACGGAGACCCAGTACTTC.

The chain has TRBV4-1 and TRBJ2-7; 7 nucleotides agree with TRBD2. V trimming: 4 bases; J trimming: 2 bases; junction bases outside the gene matches: 8. The germline CDR1 and CDR2 sequences are MGHRA and YSYEKL. The CDR3 length is 15 residues. The CDR3 sequence is CASSPVGLTTYEQYF. The CDR3 nucleotides read TGCGCCAGCAGCCCGGTGGGACTAACTACCTACGAGCAGTACTTC.

The V gene is TRBV19, the J gene TRBJ1-5; D is perhaps TRBD1 (6 bases). V was shortened by 5 bases and J by 1 base, with 15 bases between the two germline ends. Germline CDR1 and CDR2: LNHDA and SQIVND (reference sequence). CDR3 length equals 16 residues. DNA of the CDR3: TGTGCCAGTAGTCCCATACAGGGAGCCAGCAATCAGCCCCAGCATTTT. It specifies CASSPIQGASNQPQHF. Full variable domain (outside the CDR3, taken from reference TRBV19 and TRBJ1-5): DGGITQSPKYLFRKEGQNVTLSCEQNLNHDAMYWYRQDPGQGLRLIYYSQIVNDFQKGDIAEGYSVSREKKESFPLTVTSAQKNPTAFYLCASSPIQGASNQPQHFGDGTRLSIL.

This chain connects TRBV4-1 to TRBJ2-7; D perhaps matches TRBD2 (7 bases). V shed 1 base and J shed 3 bases, with 13 bases lying between them. CDR3 length equals 15 residues. Germline values: CDR1 MGHRA, CDR2 YSYEKL. The CDR3 DNA reads TGCGCCAGCAGCCAAGCGGGAGGACAGAACTACGAGCAGTACTTC. Its protein product is CASSQAGGQNYEQYF.

This clonotype was observed at least ten times. The chain joins TRBV28 to TRBJ1-2; possible D gene TRBD1, 5 bases. V was shortened by 6 bases and J by 7 bases, with 24 bases between the two germline ends. CDR1 is MDHEN, CDR2 SYDVKM, per germline. CDR3 size: 16 residues. The CDR3, as DNA: TGTGCCAGCAGCCCACCCACGGACACCCTGCACAGTGGCTACACCTTC. Protein product: CASSPPTDTLHSGYTF.

This clonotype was seen repeatedly, ten times or more. The chain carries TRBV2 and TRBJ2-2; TRBD1 matches at 8 bases. Germline CDR1 SNHLY, CDR2 FYNNEI. The CDR3 runs 15 residues. Trimming cost V 10 bases and J 1 base; bases outside gene matches: 8. CDR3 protein: CAIKTGGQNTGELFF. The CDR3 DNA follows: TGTGCCATAAAAACAGGGGGACAGAACACCGGGGAGCTGTTTTTT.

This clonotype appeared many times. The J gene is TRBJ1-1, the V gene TRBV11-2; D is uncertain. V was shortened by 4 bases and J by 6 bases, with 12 bases between the two germline ends. The CDR3 has 13 amino acids. Germline CDR1 SGHAT, CDR2 FQNNGV. CDR3 DNA: TGTGCCAGCAGCTCAGAGGGCGGGTCTGAAGCTTTCTTT. This translates into CASSSEGGSEAFF.

The table lists this clonotype with many counts. This chain uses TRBV30 with TRBJ2-1; D is perhaps TRBD1 (5 bases). CDR1 is GTSNPN, CDR2 SVGIG, per germline (reference sequence). This CDR3 comprises 16 residues. Trimming removed 1 base from V and 6 bases from J, with 19 bases in between. This CDR3 is CAWSAPPRTPINEQFF. The CDR3 nucleotides are TGTGCCTGGAGTGCCCCCCCGAGGACACCGATCAATGAGCAGTTCTTC.

This clonotype was seen many times. The gene calls are TRBV9 and TRBJ1-5, with a possible D match to TRBD1 (5 bases). The V gene lost 4 bases and the J gene lost 2 bases, with 13 bases spanning the gap. This CDR3 region has 15 residues. Looked up from germline, CDR1 is SGDLS and CDR2 is YYNGEE. CDR3 sequence (DNA): TGTGCCAGCAGCCCAGATGGGGGAGGCAATCAGCCCCAGCATTTT. Protein sequence: CASSPDGGGNQPQHF.

This clonotype was picked up many times. The chain couples TRBV30 to TRBJ1-1; D is unresolved. Trimming shortened V by 5 bases and J by 5 bases, and 9 bases separated the two germline ends. This CDR3 spans 11 amino acids. From germline, CDR1 is GTSNPN and CDR2 SVGIG (reference sequence). The CDR3: CAWGRGTEAFF. In DNA, the CDR3 is TGTGCCTGGGGCCGAGGGACTGAAGCTTTCTTT.

This clonotype has ten or more counts. The chain couples TRBV28 to TRBJ2-7; D is perhaps TRBD1 or TRBD2 (5 bases each). From germline, CDR1 is MDHEN and CDR2 SYDVKM. Trimming left V 6 bases short and J 4 bases short, with 16 bases between. CDR3 length equals 14 residues. The CDR3 loop is CASRQTVGPYEQYF. CDR3 nucleotides: TGTGCCAGCAGGCAAACTGTGGGACCTTACGAGCAGTACTTC.

This clonotype was seen a few times. This rearrangement joins TRBV28 to TRBJ1-3, with a tentative D call TRBD1 (5 bases). Deletions cut 7 bases from V and 8 bases from J, with 27 bases between. The CDR3 runs 17 residues. Germline V CDR1 and CDR2: MDHEN, SYDVKM. CDR3 sequence reads: CASTLLLGRPAEDTIYF. The CDR3, as DNA: TGTGCCAGCACCCTCCTCCTGGGACGCCCCGCTGAAGACACCATATATTTT.

Turning to this clonotype: A read error is possible here, since a much larger clone lies one base away. The chain is built from TRBV7-9 and TRBJ2-1; TRBD2 aligns across 8 bases. Germline V gene data show CDR1 as SEHNR and CDR2 as FQNEAQ (reference sequence). The CDR3 length is 15 residues. CDR3: CASSTSGGQYNEQLF. CDR3 coding DNA: TGTGCCAGCAGCACCAGCGGGGGCCAATACAATGAGCAGCTCTTC.